This T cell receptor beta chain originates from a study of T-cell memory formation after mild COVID-19. On the study more broadly: TCR clusters were mostly confined to one donor each. Whole-study findings and limits: Confirmation was lacking for SARS-CoV-2 specificity of second-wave clones that peaked on day 37. Pre-infection memory held some responding clones, suggesting pre-existing cross-reactive T cells responded. Contracting clones from day 15 to 85 had balanced CD4/CD8; later expanders favoured CD4+.

TCRdb processed the 5' RACE reads anew with MiXCR; each CDR3 protein has one entry. The data hold fewer than 700,000 distinct CDR3 sequences, with more than 15% observed a single time. Remarks on this clonotype: Its antigen is not known.

There are 11 residues in the CDR3. Trimming removed 5 bases from V and 3 bases from J, with 7 bases in between. Germline CDR1 reads DFQATT; CDR2 reads SNEGSKA (reference sequence). The receptor was derived from an adult woman who had mild COVID-19 (a few samples of this study predate the infection). Cell type and time point are not known. The V and J genes are TRBV20-1 and TRBJ1-1; D remains ambiguous. Specimen: PBMCs or a T cell subset sorted from them (not recorded which). For the CDR3, the DNA is TGCAGTGCTGTCCCCCACACTGAAGCTTTCTTT. Its translation is CSAVPHTEAFF.